Shown below are 3 T cell receptor beta chains from a single sample sequenced in a study of blood T cells in healthy people across ages. Together with a sample-barcoded 5' primer, a J-beta primer mix was included in a second PCR lasting 7 to 11 cycles. Using its own MiXCR run on the 5' RACE reads, TCRdb lists one record per CDR3 protein. This table holds roughly 700,000 distinct CDR3 sequences, over 45% found once. Sequenced material: blood. Receptors originate from a woman aged 55-70 years in good health.

About this clonotype itself: This may come from a read error, since a much larger clone is one base off. V usage is TRBV12-3 or TRBV12-4 and J usage is TRBJ2-1; 11 positions match TRBD2. The length of the CDR3 is 15 residues. J gave up 5 bases and V 7 bases, and 7 bases lay outside the gene matches. DNA for the CDR3: TGTGCCAGCATCAAGGGACTAGCGGAAAACAATGAGCAGTTCTTC. This translates into CASIKGLAENNEQFF.

This clonotype was observed a single time. The chain employs TRBV3-1 and TRBJ2-4, with D unresolved. The end of the DNA aligns better with TRBJ2-7, so the J call may be wrong. This CDR3 has 14 residues. Germline V gene lookup returns CDR1 LGHDT and CDR2 YNNKEL (reference sequence). DNA of the CDR3: TGTGCCAGCAGCCAAAGGCGAGCCAGGAACGAGCAGTACTTC. It encodes CASSQRRARNEQYF.

This rearrangement joins TRBV25-1 to TRBJ2-1; a weak D match, TRBD2 (6 bases). The CDR3 is made up of 18 amino acids. V lost 2 bases and J 2 bases, leaving 19 bases between the germline ends. Germline V gives CDR1 MGHDK, CDR2 SYGVNS. CDR3 in DNA: TGTGCCAGCAGTGAAATGAGGAAGGGACTCGTCACCTACAATGAGCAGTTCTTC. Its translation: CASSEMRKGLVTYNEQFF.